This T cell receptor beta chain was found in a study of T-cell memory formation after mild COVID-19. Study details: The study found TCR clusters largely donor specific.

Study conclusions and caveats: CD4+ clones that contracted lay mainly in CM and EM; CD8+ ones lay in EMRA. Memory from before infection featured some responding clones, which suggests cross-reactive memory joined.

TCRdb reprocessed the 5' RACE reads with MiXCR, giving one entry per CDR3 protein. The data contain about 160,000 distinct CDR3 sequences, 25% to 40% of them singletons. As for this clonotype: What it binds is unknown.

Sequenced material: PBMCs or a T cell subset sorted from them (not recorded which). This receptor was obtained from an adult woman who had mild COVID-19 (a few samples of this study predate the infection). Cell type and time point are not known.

This chain's CDR3 is CSANRGGNTGELFF. The CDR3 DNA is TGCAGTGCTAATAGGGGCGGGAACACCGGGGAGCTGTTTTTT. The gene calls are TRBV20-1 and TRBJ2-2; D possibly corresponds to TRBD1 (5 bases). The germline V gene encodes CDR1 DFQATT and CDR2 SNEGSKA (reference sequence). The CDR3 extends over 14 amino acids. V shed 4 bases and J shed 1 base, with 10 bases lying between them.